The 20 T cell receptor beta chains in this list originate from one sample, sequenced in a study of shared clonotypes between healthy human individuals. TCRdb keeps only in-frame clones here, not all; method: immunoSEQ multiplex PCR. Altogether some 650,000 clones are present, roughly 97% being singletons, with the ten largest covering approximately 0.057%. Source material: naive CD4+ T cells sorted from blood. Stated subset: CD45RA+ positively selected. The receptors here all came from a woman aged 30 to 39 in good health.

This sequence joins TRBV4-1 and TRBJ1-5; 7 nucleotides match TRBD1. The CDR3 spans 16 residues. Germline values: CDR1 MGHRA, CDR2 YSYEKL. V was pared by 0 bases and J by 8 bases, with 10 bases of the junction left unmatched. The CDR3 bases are TGCGCCAGCAGCCAAGATCGGACAGGATCTGGTAAGCCCCAGCATTTT. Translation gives CASSQDRTGSGKPQHF.

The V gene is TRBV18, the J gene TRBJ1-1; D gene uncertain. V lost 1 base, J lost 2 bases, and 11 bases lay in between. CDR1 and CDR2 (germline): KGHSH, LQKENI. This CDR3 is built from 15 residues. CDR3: CASSPQREGNTEAFF. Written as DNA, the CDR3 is TGTGCCAGCTCACCACAGAGAGAAGGTAACACTGAAGCTTTCTTT.

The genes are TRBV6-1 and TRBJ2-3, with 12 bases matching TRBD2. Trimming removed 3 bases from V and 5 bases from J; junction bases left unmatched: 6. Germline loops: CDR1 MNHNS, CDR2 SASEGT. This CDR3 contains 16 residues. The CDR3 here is CASSDPLAGGKDTQYF. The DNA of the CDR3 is TGTGCCAGCAGTGATCCACTAGCGGGAGGTAAAGATACGCAGTATTTT.

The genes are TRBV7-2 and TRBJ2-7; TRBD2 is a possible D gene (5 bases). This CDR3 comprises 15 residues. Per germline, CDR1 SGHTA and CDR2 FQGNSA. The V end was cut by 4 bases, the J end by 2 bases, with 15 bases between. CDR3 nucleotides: TGTGCCAGCAGCTCCCCCGGACTCTTAACCTACGAGCAGTACTTC. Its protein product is CASSSPGLLTYEQYF.

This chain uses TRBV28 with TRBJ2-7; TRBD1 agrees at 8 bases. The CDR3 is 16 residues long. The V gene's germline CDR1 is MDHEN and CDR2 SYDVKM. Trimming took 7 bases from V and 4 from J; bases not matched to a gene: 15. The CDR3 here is CASTPRVGQGAYEQYF. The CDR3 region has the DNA TGTGCCAGCACCCCCAGGGTAGGGCAGGGGGCTTACGAGCAGTACTTC.

The CDR3 region has the DNA TGCGCCAGCAGCCAAGATCAGGTGTATCAGCCCCAGCATTTT. Residues: CASSQDQVYQPQHF. The gene calls are TRBV4-1 and TRBJ1-5; D remains ambiguous. With 0 bases removed from V and 5 bases from J, the gap between germline ends came to 8 bases. Germline V lookup: CDR1 MGHRA, CDR2 YSYEKL. CDR3 length equals 14 residues.

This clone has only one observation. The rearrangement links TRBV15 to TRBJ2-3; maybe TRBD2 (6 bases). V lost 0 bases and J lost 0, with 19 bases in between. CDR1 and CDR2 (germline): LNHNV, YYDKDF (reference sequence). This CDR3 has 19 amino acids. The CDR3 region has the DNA TGTGCCACCAGCAGAGACTTGCCCTCAAGCGGGCCTAGCACAGATACGCAGTATTTT. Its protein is CATSRDLPSSGPSTDTQYF.

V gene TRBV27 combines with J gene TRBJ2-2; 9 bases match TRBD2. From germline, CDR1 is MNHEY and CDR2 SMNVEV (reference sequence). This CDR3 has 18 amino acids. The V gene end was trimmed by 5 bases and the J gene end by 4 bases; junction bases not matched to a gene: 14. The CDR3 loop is CASSPYGGSGSITGELFF. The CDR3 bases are TGTGCCAGCAGTCCCTATGGTGGTAGCGGGAGTATCACCGGGGAGCTGTTTTTT.

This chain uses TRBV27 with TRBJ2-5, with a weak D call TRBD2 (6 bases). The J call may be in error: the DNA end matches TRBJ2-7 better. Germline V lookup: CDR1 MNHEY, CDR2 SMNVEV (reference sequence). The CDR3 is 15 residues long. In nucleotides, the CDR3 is TGTGCCAGCAGTGTCTACCGGGACTCTTCCTACGAGCAGTACTTC. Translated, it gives CASSVYRDSSYEQYF.

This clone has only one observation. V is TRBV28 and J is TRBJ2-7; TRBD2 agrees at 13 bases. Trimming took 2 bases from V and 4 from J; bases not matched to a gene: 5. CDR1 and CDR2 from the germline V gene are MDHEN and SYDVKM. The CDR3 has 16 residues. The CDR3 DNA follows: TGTGCCAGCAGTTTAGGGACTAGCGGGAATCCTTACGAGCAGTACTTC. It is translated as CASSLGTSGNPYEQYF.

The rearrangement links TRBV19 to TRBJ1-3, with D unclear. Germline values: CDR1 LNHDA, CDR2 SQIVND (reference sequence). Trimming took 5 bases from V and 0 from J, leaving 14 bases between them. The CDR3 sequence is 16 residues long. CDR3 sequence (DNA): TGTGCCAGTAGTCTCGGAGGCCTGATCTCTGGAAACACCATATATTTT. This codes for CASSLGGLISGNTIYF.

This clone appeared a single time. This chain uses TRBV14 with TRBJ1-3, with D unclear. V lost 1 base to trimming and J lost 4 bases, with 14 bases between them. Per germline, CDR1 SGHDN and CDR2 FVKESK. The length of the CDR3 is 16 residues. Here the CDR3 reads CASSQGLRSTGNTIYF. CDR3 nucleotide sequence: TGTGCCAGCAGCCAAGGTCTCCGCTCGACGGGAAACACCATATATTTT.

CDR3 in amino acids: CASLGNSRGYSNQPQHF. In DNA form, the CDR3 reads TGTGCCAGTCTGGGAAACTCGAGGGGCTATAGCAATCAGCCCCAGCATTTT. This chain connects TRBV19 to TRBJ1-5, with D possibly matching TRBD1 (5 bases). Looked up from germline, CDR1 is LNHDA and CDR2 is SQIVND (reference sequence). Trimming took off 8 bases at V and 0 bases at J, with 20 bases between the two ends. This CDR3 spans 17 amino acids.

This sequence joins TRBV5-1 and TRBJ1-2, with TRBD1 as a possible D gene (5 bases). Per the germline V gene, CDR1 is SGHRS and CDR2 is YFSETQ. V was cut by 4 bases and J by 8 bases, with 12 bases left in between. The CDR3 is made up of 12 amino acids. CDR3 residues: CASSVGQGGYTF. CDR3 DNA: TGCGCCAGCAGCGTCGGCCAGGGCGGCTACACCTTC.

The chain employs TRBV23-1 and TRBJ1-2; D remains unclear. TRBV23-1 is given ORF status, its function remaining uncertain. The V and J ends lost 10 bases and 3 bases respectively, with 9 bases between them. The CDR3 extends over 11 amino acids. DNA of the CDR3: TGCGCCATGACTGCGGACTATGGCTACACCTTC. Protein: CAMTADYGYTF.

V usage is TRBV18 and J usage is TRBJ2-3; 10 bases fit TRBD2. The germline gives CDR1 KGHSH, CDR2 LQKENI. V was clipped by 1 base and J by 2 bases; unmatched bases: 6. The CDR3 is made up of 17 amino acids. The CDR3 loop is CASSPLRAGGITDTQYF. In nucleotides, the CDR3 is TGTGCCAGCTCACCACTTCGAGCGGGAGGGATCACAGATACGCAGTATTTT. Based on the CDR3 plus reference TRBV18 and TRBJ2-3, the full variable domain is NAGVMQNPRHLVRRRGQEARLRCSPMKGHSHVYWYRQLPEEGLKFMVYLQKENIIDESGMPKERFSAEFPKEGPSILRIQQVVRGDSAAYFCASSPLRAGGITDTQYFGPGTRLTVL.

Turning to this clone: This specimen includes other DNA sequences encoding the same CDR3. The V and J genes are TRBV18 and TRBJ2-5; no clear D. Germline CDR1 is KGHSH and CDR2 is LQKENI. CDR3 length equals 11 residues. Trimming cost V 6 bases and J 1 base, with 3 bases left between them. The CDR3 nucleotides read TGTGCCAGCTCCCCCCAAGAGACCCAGTACTTC. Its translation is CASSPQETQYF.

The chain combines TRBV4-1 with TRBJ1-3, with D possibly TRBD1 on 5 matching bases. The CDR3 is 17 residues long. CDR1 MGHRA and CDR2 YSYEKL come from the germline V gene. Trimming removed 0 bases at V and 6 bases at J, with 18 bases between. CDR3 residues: CASSQERDYPPQNTIYF. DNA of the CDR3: TGCGCCAGCAGCCAAGAAAGGGACTACCCTCCACAAAACACCATATATTTT.

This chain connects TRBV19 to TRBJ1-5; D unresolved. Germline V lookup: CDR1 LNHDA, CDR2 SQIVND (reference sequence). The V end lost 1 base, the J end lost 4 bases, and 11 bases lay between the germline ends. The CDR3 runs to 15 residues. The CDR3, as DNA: TGTGCCAGTAGTATAGTCCCAGGTGCAAATCAGCCCCAGCATTTT. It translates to CASSIVPGANQPQHF.

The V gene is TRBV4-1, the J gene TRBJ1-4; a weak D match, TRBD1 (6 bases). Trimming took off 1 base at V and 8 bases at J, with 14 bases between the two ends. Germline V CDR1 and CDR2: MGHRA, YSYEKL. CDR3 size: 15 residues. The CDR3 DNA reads TGCGCCAGCAGCCAAGCTAGGGTCAGGGGCGAAAAACTGTTTTTT. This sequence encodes CASSQARVRGEKLFF.